The rows below give T cell receptor beta chains drawn from one sample of a study of T cells in Graves' hyperthyroidism and ophthalmopathy. TCRdb reprocessed the multiplex PCR reads via MiXCR and lists one record per CDR3 protein. The table lists roughly 530,000 distinct CDR3 sequences, roughly 17% of them singletons. The specimen sequenced was blood. These receptors came from a young woman with Graves' ophthalmopathy. Each CDR3 is given with its conserved first and last residue. A D gene is named only where the DNA matches it firmly. Only some rows state a clone size, as once, few, many or a class for expanded clones.

d_call j_call v_call clone_size cdr3_aa cdr3_nt
TRBD1 TRBJ1-3 TRBV4-2 . CASSPGQGISGNTIYF TGTGCCAGCAGCCCGGGACAGGGGATCTCTGGAAACACCATATATTTT
. TRBJ1-6 TRBV30 few CAWRPPIQNHSPLHF TGTGCCTGGAGACCTCCGATACAGAACCATTCACCCCTCCACTTT
TRBD1 TRBJ1-2 TRBV10-3 many CAISYGQGPYGYTF TGTGCCATCAGTTATGGACAGGGGCCCTATGGCTACACCTTC
. TRBJ2-3 TRBV4-3 . CASSQDRPPSTDTQYF TGCGCCAGCAGCCAAGATAGGCCACCAAGCACAGATACGCAGTATTTT
. TRBJ1-5 TRBV30 . CAWREASQPQHF TGTGCCTGGAGGGAAGCGAGTCAGCCCCAGCATTTT
. TRBJ2-3 TRBV6-1 many CATSRQWDTQYF TGTGCCACCTCGCGGCAGTGGGATACGCAGTATTTT
TRBD1 TRBJ1-1 TRBV27 . CASRLRQGSGAFF TGTGCCAGCAGGTTACGACAGGGGTCAGGAGCTTTCTTT
. TRBJ1-6 TRBV7-2 few CASSASSYNSPLHF TGTGCCAGCAGCGCCAGCTCCTATAATTCACCCCTCCACTTT
. TRBJ1-2 TRBV28 . CASSSEFGRYYGYTF TGTGCCAGCAGTTCGGAGTTCGGCAGGTACTATGGCTACACCTTC
. TRBJ1-1 TRBV7-9 many CASSLVHDTEAFF TGTGCCAGCAGCTTAGTCCATGACACTGAAGCTTTCTTT
TRBD2 TRBJ2-7 TRBV25-1 few CASSEYIRTSGTYEQYF TGTGCCAGCAGTGAATATATAAGGACTAGCGGAACCTACGAGCAGTACTTC
. TRBJ1-1 TRBV12-3/TRBV12-4 many CASSFLGHTEAFF TGTGCCAGCAGTTTTTTGGGACACACTGAAGCTTTCTTT
TRBD1 TRBJ1-1 TRBV28 . CASSPRTGRVEAFF TGTGCCAGCAGTCCGCGGACAGGGAGGGTTGAAGCTTTCTTT
. TRBJ2-7 TRBV5-1 many CASSFDLSGRKEQYF TGCGCCAGCAGCTTCGACCTCTCGGGGCGGAAGGAGCAGTACTTC
. TRBJ2-2 TRBV11-2 many CASSLDLPHGELFF TGTGCCAGCAGCTTAGATCTGCCCCACGGGGAGCTGTTTTTT